A selection of T cell receptor beta chains follows, all from one sample in a study of T cell changes during pregnancy in multiple sclerosis. TCRdb's copy holds only in-frame clones and misses some; the assay was immunoSEQ multiplex PCR. The table lists tens of thousands of clones, around 93% of them singletons, with about 0.73% in the top ten. Sequencing was performed on CD4+ T cells from peripheral blood mononuclear cells, taken before pregnancy. These receptors came from a female donor with multiple sclerosis, enrolled in a pregnancy study. Each CDR3 is given with its conserved first and last residue. The order of the fields is J gene, V gene, clone size, D gene, CDR3 DNA, CDR3 protein. The D gene is left open where the match is weak. Rows give clone size only sometimes, using once, few, many, or a class for an expanded clone.

J: TRBJ1-3; V: TRBV27; size: .; D: TRBD1; DNA: TGTGCCAGCAGGGACAGGGGGGCTGGAAACACCATATATTTT; CDR3: CASRDRGAGNTIYF
J: TRBJ2-1; V: TRBV2; size: .; D: TRBD1; DNA: TGTGCCAGCCTCTACCCGGGACAGGGGTTGAATGAGCAGTTCTTC; CDR3: CASLYPGQGLNEQFF
J: TRBJ2-7; V: TRBV5-4; size: .; D: TRBD1; DNA: TGTGCCAGCAGATCCGGGACAGGGGCGCACGAGCAGTACTTC; CDR3: CASRSGTGAHEQYF
J: TRBJ1-6; V: TRBV7-6; size: .; D: .; DNA: TGTGCCAGCAGCTTAGGTGCCGGGATCGATAATTCACCCCTCCACTTT; CDR3: CASSLGAGIDNSPLHF
J: TRBJ1-2; V: TRBV5-6; size: .; D: .; DNA: TGTGCCAGCAGCTCCAATCCATCCTATGGCTACACCTTC; CDR3: CASSSNPSYGYTF
J: TRBJ1-2; V: TRBV7-2; size: .; D: .; DNA: TGTGCCAGCAGCTCGACCCATCTGGGCGGCTACACCTTC; CDR3: CASSSTHLGGYTF
J: TRBJ1-1; V: TRBV12-5; size: .; D: .; DNA: TGTGCTAGTGGTTCGCCCTCTCTGGAGGGCAGCGCTGAAGCTTTCTTT; CDR3: CASGSPSLEGSAEAFF
J: TRBJ2-2; V: TRBV5-6; size: .; D: TRBD2; DNA: TGTGCCAGCAGTCGGACTAGCGGGGGGGCCAGTTTTGGGGAGCTGTTTTTT; CDR3: CASSRTSGGASFGELFF
J: TRBJ2-3; V: TRBV29-1; size: .; D: .; DNA: TGCAGCGCCTGGGACAACGGGCAGTATTTT; CDR3: CSAWDNGQYF
J: TRBJ1-3; V: TRBV5-5; size: .; D: TRBD1; DNA: TGTGCCAGCAGCACGCAGGGGGTAGGACGCTCTGGAAACACCATATATTTT; CDR3: CASSTQGVGRSGNTIYF
J: TRBJ1-5; V: TRBV18; size: .; D: TRBD1; DNA: TGTGCCAGCTCCCTTACTACAGGGGGCGGCAATCAGCCCCAGCATTTT; CDR3: CASSLTTGGGNQPQHF
J: TRBJ1-5; V: TRBV6-5; size: .; D: TRBD1; DNA: TGTGCCAGCAGGCAAAACAGGGGGGGCAATCAGCCCCAGCATTTT; CDR3: CASRQNRGGNQPQHF
J: TRBJ2-3; V: TRBV7-2; size: .; D: TRBD2; DNA: TGTGCCAGCAGCTTAGACGGGGGGGCCGCAGATACGCAGTATTTT; CDR3: CASSLDGGAADTQYF
J: TRBJ2-4; V: TRBV2; size: .; D: .; DNA: TGTGCCAGCAGTGACGACGGGGGGCGAACCAAAAACATTCAGTACTTC; CDR3: CASSDDGGRTKNIQYF
J: TRBJ1-2; V: TRBV30; size: .; D: TRBD1; DNA: TGTGCCTGGAGTGTAGGGCGGACAGGGGGCTTCTATGGCTACACCTTC; CDR3: CAWSVGRTGGFYGYTF
J: TRBJ1-1; V: TRBV6-5; size: once; D: .; DNA: TGTGCCAGCAGTTTTGGACAGATGAACACTGAAGCTTTCTTT; CDR3: CASSFGQMNTEAFF
J: TRBJ1-2; V: TRBV10-3; size: .; D: TRBD1; DNA: TGTGCCATCATTTCTGGACAGGGAAGTGGCTACACCTTC; CDR3: CAIISGQGSGYTF
J: TRBJ1-1; V: TRBV9; size: .; D: .; DNA: TGTGCCAGCAGCGTAGCGGACAGCACTGAAGCTTTCTTT; CDR3: CASSVADSTEAFF
J: TRBJ2-5; V: TRBV6-5; size: .; D: .; DNA: TGTGCCAGCAGTTACTCGGCTAGCGCTGAGACCCAGTACTTC; CDR3: CASSYSASAETQYF
J: TRBJ1-1; V: TRBV11-1; size: .; D: .; DNA: TGTGCCAGCAGCTTAGACGGGAACACTGAAGCTTTCTTT; CDR3: CASSLDGNTEAFF